These 13 T cell receptor beta chains were sequenced from one sample in a study of T cells expressing NK-cell markers. Reprocessing the 5' RACE reads, TCRdb reports a single entry for every CDR3 protein and omits DNA. The clone table shows fewer than 550,000 distinct CDR3 sequences, with the ten largest holding 1.4%. Sequencing used blood T cells: a sorted CD56 or NKG2C T cell subset, CD4+ or CD8+ T cells, or bulk PBMC T cells (not recorded which). Receptor source: a woman in her 50s in good health.

This chain connects TRBV9 to TRBJ2-5; TCRdb indicates TRBD1, and absent DNA this call remains unverified. The CDR3 spans 16 residues. Per germline, CDR1 SGDLS and CDR2 YYNGEE. The CDR3 spells CASSATTQGLGETQYF.

J is TRBJ1-5 and V is TRBV15. Germline lookup yields CDR1 LNHNV and CDR2 YYDKDF (reference sequence). The CDR3 extends over 14 amino acids. The chain's CDR3 is CATSRAAGYQPQHF.

J is TRBJ2-7 and V is TRBV4-1. The length of the CDR3 is 13 residues. Germline CDR1 and CDR2: MGHRA and YSYEKL. This CDR3 is CASSLTDYYEQYF.

The rearrangement joins TRBV14 to TRBJ1-3; TCRdb's D call of TRBD1 is untestable without DNA. This CDR3 contains 15 residues. CDR1 is SGHDN and CDR2 is FVKESK in the germline V gene. CDR3 loop: CASSQDRDSLNTIYF.

This chain joins TRBV27 and TRBJ2-2; no DNA is available, so the TRBD1 call from TCRdb remains unchecked. Germline CDR1 MNHEY, CDR2 SMNVEV (reference sequence). This CDR3 has 16 residues. The CDR3 is CASTVGWTGSTGELFF.

The gene calls are TRBV15 and TRBJ2-7; the TRBD2 assignment by TCRdb is unverifiable without DNA. The CDR3 totals 14 residues. From germline, CDR1 is LNHNV and CDR2 YYDKDF (reference sequence). CDR3 protein: CATRSRTSAYEQYF. Combining the CDR3 with reference TRBV15 and TRBJ2-7 gives the whole variable domain DAMVIQNPRYQVTQFGKPVTLSCSQTLNHNVMYWYQQKSSQAPKLLFHYYDKDFNNEADTPDNFQSRRPNTSFCFLDIRSPGLGDTAMYLCATRSRTSAYEQYFGPGTRLTVT.

V is TRBV7-9 and J is TRBJ1-1; TCRdb's D gene call, TRBD1, goes unchecked for lack of DNA. The V gene's germline CDR1 is SEHNR and CDR2 FQNEAQ (reference sequence). This CDR3 comprises 19 residues. The CDR3 here is CASSLEVAFRTGKNTEAFF. The complete variable domain, with remaining parts taken from reference TRBV7-9 and TRBJ1-1, reads DTGVSQNPRHKITKRGQNVTFRCDPISEHNRLYWYRQTLGQGPEFLTYFQNEAQLEKSRLLSDRFSAERPKGSFSTLEIQRTEQGDSAMYLCASSLEVAFRTGKNTEAFFGQGTRLTVV.

The chain links TRBV12-3 or TRBV12-4 to TRBJ2-7. The CDR3 is made up of 13 amino acids. The chain's CDR3 is CASSFKQPYEQYF.

The rearrangement uses TRBV12-3 or TRBV12-4 and TRBJ2-2; TCRdb's D call of TRBD2 is untestable without DNA. This CDR3 comprises 14 residues. CDR3 loop: CASSLTRLTGELFF.

The CDR3 sequence is CASSLSSRSTIYF. The gene calls are TRBV27 and TRBJ1-3. The CDR3 contains 13 residues. CDR1 is MNHEY and CDR2 is SMNVEV in the germline V gene (reference sequence).

The V gene is TRBV5-5, the J gene TRBJ1-2. The V gene's germline CDR1 is SGHKS and CDR2 YYEKEE (reference sequence). This CDR3 contains 16 residues. CDR3 loop: CASSLSQYGANYGYTF.

V and J are TRBV3-1 and TRBJ2-7; TCRdb outputs TRBD1, but without DNA this stays unchecked. This CDR3 comprises 12 residues. Germline CDR1 LGHDT, CDR2 YNNKEL (reference sequence). CDR3 sequence: CASSAPGEEQYF.

CDR3: CSVGTSSYEQYF. V is TRBV29-1 and J is TRBJ2-7; TCRdb's D call, TRBD2, is unchecked because there is no DNA. Germline CDR1 SQVTM, CDR2 ANQGSEA. The CDR3 length is 12 residues.